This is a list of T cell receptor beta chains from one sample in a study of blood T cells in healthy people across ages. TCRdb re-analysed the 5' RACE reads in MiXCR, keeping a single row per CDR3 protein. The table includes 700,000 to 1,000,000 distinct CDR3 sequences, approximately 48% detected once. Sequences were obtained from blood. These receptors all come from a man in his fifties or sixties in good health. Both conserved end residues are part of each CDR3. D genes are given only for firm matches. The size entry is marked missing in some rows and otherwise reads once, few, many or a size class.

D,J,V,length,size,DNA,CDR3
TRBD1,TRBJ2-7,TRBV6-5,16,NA,TGTGCCAGCAGTTACCTACCAGGGGGTACCTCCTACGAGCAGTACTTC,CASSYLPGGTSYEQYF
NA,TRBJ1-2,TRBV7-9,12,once,TGTGCCAGCAGCTCAGACAGGTTCGGCTACACCTTC,CASSSDRFGYTF
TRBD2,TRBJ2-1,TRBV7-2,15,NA,TGTGCCAGCAGCTCATTTAGCGGGGGGGGCAATGAGCAGTTCTTC,CASSSFSGGGNEQFF
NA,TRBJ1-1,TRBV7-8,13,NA,TGTGCCAGCAGCGTGCAGACTTACACTGAAGCTTTCTTT,CASSVQTYTEAFF
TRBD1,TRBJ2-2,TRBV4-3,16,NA,TGCGCCAGCAGCCTACGTCCCGGGACAGGGACCGGGGAGCTGTTTTTT,CASSLRPGTGTGELFF
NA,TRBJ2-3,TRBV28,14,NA,TGTGCCTCAGGGGGGGGGGACCTCACAGATACGCAGTATTTT,CASGGGDLTDTQYF
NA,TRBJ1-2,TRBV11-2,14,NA,TGTGCCAGCAGCTCGGGGCGTTCTAACTATGGCTACACCTTC,CASSSGRSNYGYTF
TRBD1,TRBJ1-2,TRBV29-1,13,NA,TGCAGCGGGGGACAGGGGGCCCACTATGGCTACACCTTC,CSGGQGAHYGYTF
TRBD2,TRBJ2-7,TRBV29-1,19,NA,TGCAGCGTCCATCAAGCCGGGACTAGCGGGGCAAGCTCCTACAATGAGCAGTACTTC,CSVHQAGTSGASSYNEQYF
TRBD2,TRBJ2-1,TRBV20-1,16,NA,TGCAGTGCTCGCGTGCGGGGCGGGGGTGCCTACAATGAGCAGTTCTTC,CSARVRGGGAYNEQFF
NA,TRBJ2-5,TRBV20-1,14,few,TGCAGTGCTAGCAATTTCGGGGGAGGAGAGACCCAGTACTTC,CSASNFGGGETQYF
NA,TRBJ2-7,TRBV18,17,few,TGTGCCAGCTCACAGGGAACGATTAGGGGAACCTCCTACGAGCAGTACTTC,CASSQGTIRGTSYEQYF
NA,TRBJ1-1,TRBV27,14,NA,TGTGCCAGCAGTTTAAGTTCGCAGAACACTGAAGCTTTCTTT,CASSLSSQNTEAFF
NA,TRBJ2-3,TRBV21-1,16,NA,TGTGCCAGCAGCCGGAGGCGACAGATACTCACAGATACGCAGTATTTT,CASSRRRQILTDTQYF
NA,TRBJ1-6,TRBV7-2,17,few,TGTGCCAGCAGCTTAGGCGCAGTTTTCGCTTTGGATTCACCCCTCCACTTT,CASSLGAVFALDSPLHF
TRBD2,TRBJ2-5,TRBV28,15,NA,TGTGCCAGCAGTACTAGCGGGGGGGGTCAAGAGACCCAGTACTTC,CASSTSGGGQETQYF
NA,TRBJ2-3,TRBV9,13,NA,TGTGCCAGCAGCATATTGATAGCGGATACGCAGTATTTT,CASSILIADTQYF
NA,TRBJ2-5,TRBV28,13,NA,TGTGCCAGCAGTTCTCGATACCAAGAGACCCAGTACTTC,CASSSRYQETQYF
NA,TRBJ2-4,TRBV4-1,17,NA,TGCGCCAGCAGCCAAGTAGTCAGCGCCCCAGCCAAAAACATTCAGTACTTC,CASSQVVSAPAKNIQYF
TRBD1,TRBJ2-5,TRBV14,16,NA,TGTGCCAGCAGCCAAGGAGGGACAGGGATATGGGAGACCCAGTACTTC,CASSQGGTGIWETQYF
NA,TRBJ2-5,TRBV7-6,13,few,TGTGCCAGCAGCTCCTGGTCAGGAGAGACCCAGTACTTC,CASSSWSGETQYF
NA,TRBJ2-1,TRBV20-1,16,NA,TGCAGTGCTAGTGATCTTCTCGGGGGGCCGCGGAATGAGCAGTTCTTC,CSASDLLGGPRNEQFF
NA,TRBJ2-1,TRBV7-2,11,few,TGTGCCAGCAGCAGACTACCAGTGCAGTTCTTC,CASSRLPVQFF
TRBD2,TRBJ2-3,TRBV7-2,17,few,TGTGCCAGCAGCTTAGAGCCCCGGCTAGCGGGGCAAGATACGCAGTATTTT,CASSLEPRLAGQDTQYF
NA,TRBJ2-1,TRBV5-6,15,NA,TGTGCCAGCAGACGTGACAGACGATCCTACAATGAGCAGTTCTTC,CASRRDRRSYNEQFF